This T cell receptor (beta chain) was observed in a study of blood T cell repertoires in COVID-19. About the research overall: Samples came from the United States, Italy and Spain, spanning acute and convalescent COVID-19. The cDNA or gDNA used as material had been derived from T cells, B-cell-depleted T cells, or PBMCs.

CDR1 and CDR2 from the germline V gene are DFQATT and SNEGSKA (reference sequence). The CDR3 sequence is 11 residues long. The V and J ends lost 5 bases and 10 bases, in that order; junction bases with no gene match: 3. Clones were sequenced by immunoSEQ multiplex PCR, and TCRdb holds only the in-frame ones, with some missing. Found here are around 86,000 clones, more than 75% of them singletons; the top ten hold around 7%. This clone has more than one count but fewer than ten. Sequences were obtained from peripheral blood. The rearrangement joins TRBV20-1 to TRBJ2-2, with 8 positions matching TRBD1. The sequence derives from a human donor with acute or convalescent COVID-19. The donor label of this sample is uncertain. The CDR3 is CSARRGQELFF. CDR3 DNA: TGCAGTGCTCGCAGGGGGCAGGAGCTGTTTTTT.